A selection of T cell receptor beta chains follows, all from one sample in a study of blood T cell repertoires in COVID-19. Libraries were prepared by immunoSEQ multiplex PCR; TCRdb keeps only in-frame clonotypes and omits some of them. The sample shows about 70,000 clones, over 60% of them seen only once. Sample: peripheral blood. These TCRs come from a woman aged 80 or over with active or convalescent COVID-19. Both conserved end residues are part of each CDR3. D genes are given only for firm matches. Size is omitted from some rows. Given values are once, few, many or a class for expanded clones.

TRBV2	-	TRBJ1-6	-	TGTGCCAGCAGTGAAGCGCTTCCCAGGTCTAATTCACCCCTCCACTTT	CASSEALPRSNSPLHF
TRBV7-9	-	TRBJ1-1	TRBD1	TGTGCCAGCAGCTTACTACAGGGGGGCACTGAAGCTTTCTTT	CASSLLQGGTEAFF
TRBV2	-	TRBJ1-2	-	TGTGCCAGCAGTGAAATTCGGGGGGGAGGTGACTATGGCTACACCTTC	CASSEIRGGGDYGYTF
TRBV6-5	few	TRBJ1-2	-	TGTGCCAGCAGAGAGGGTGTGAGTGGCTACACCTTC	CASREGVSGYTF
TRBV5-1	-	TRBJ2-5	-	TGCGCCAGCAGCTTGGGAGGGTATGGTGAGACCCAGTACTTC	CASSLGGYGETQYF
TRBV2	-	TRBJ1-2	-	TGTGCCAGCAGTGAAGCAGGGACAATCTATGGCTACACCTTC	CASSEAGTIYGYTF
TRBV4-3	-	TRBJ2-3	TRBD2	TGCGCCAGCAGCCACGGGAGGGCAGAGCCGCAGTATTTT	CASSHGRAEPQYF
TRBV5-1	once	TRBJ2-7	-	TGCGCCAGCAGCTTGGGGCCGGGGGACTACGAGCAGTACTTC	CASSLGPGDYEQYF
TRBV4-3	-	TRBJ1-2	-	TGCGCCAGCAGCCAAGAGAGGGCTTGGGGTGAGGGCTACACCTTC	CASSQERAWGEGYTF
TRBV6-9	-	TRBJ1-2	-	TGTGCCAGCAGACGGGCCCAACGGGGGGCGTCAGTTACTCGGTATGGCTACACCTTC	CASRRAQRGASVTRYGYTF
TRBV28	few	TRBJ2-5	-	TGTGCCAGCAGTCCCCCGAGGGCGGGGGAGACCCAGTACTTC	CASSPPRAGETQYF
TRBV19	-	TRBJ2-1	TRBD2	TGTGCCAGTAGTATATCCCTATCTGCGGGGGGTGACAATGAGCAGTTCTTC	CASSISLSAGGDNEQFF
TRBV9	-	TRBJ1-4	-	TGTGCCAGCAGCCCCGGAGACAGAAACAATGAAAAACTGTTTTTT	CASSPGDRNNEKLFF
TRBV4-3	few	TRBJ2-2	-	TGCGCCAGCAGCCAAGTAGGGGGCACCGGGGAGCTGTTTTTT	CASSQVGGTGELFF
TRBV10-1	-	TRBJ2-1	TRBD1	TGCGCCAGCAGTGAGTTAGGGGACAGGGGAAACAATGAGCAGTTCTTC	CASSELGDRGNNEQFF
TRBV4-1	-	TRBJ1-2	-	TGCGCCAGCAGCCAAGGGCGGTATAACTATGGCTACACCTTC	CASSQGRYNYGYTF
TRBV30	-	TRBJ2-3	TRBD2	TGTGCCTGGAGTTCAATAGCGGGCCCCGATACGCAGTATTTT	CAWSSIAGPDTQYF
TRBV9	-	TRBJ2-1	TRBD1	TGTGCCAGCAGCGAGAACCGGGACAGGGCCTACAATGAGCAGTTCTTC	CASSENRDRAYNEQFF
TRBV19	-	TRBJ1-1	-	TGTGCCAGTAGTATAGGAAGGGGCACTGAAGCTTTCTTT	CASSIGRGTEAFF
TRBV3-1/TRBV3-2	-	TRBJ1-6	-	TGTGCCAGCAGCCAAGATATTTATTCACCCCTCCACTTT	CASSQDIYSPLHF
TRBV27	-	TRBJ1-5	-	TGTGCCAGCCGTCGACAGGACAATAGCAATCAGCCCCAGCATTTT	CASRRQDNSNQPQHF
TRBV10-3	-	TRBJ2-1	TRBD2	TGTGCCGTGGGGGGAGGGTACAATGAGCAGTTCTTC	CAVGGGYNEQFF
TRBV15	-	TRBJ2-1	TRBD2	TGTGCCACCAGCAGCGGGACTAGCGGCAGGAGAACGCGCTACAATGAGCAGTTCTTC	CATSSGTSGRRTRYNEQFF
TRBV21-1	-	TRBJ1-2	-	TGTGCCAGCAGCAAGTGGGACAGGGTAAGAGGTGGCTACACCTTC	CASSKWDRVRGGYTF
TRBV6-5	-	TRBJ1-2	TRBD1	TGTGCCAGCACCACGGACAGGGGGGCGGGTGGCTACACCTTC	CASTTDRGAGGYTF
TRBV3-1/TRBV3-2	-	TRBJ1-1	-	TGTGCCAGCAGCCAAGGTGTCGTGACTGAAGCTTTCTTT	CASSQGVVTEAFF
TRBV13	-	TRBJ2-7	TRBD2	TGTGCCAGCAGCACCGGGACTAGCGGGGTTCTGTTC	CASSTGTSGVLF
TRBV15	-	TRBJ2-6	-	TGTGCCACCAGCAGAGGTTTCGGGGATTCTGGGGCCAACGTCCTGACTTTC	CATSRGFGDSGANVLTF
TRBV5-1	-	TRBJ1-1	TRBD1	TGCGCCAGCAGCTTGGGGACAGGGATTACTGAAGCTTTCTTT	CASSLGTGITEAFF
TRBV30	-	TRBJ1-1	TRBD1	TGTGCCTGTCAAGAGGATGGGACAGGCCGACCTGAAGCTTTCTTT	CACQEDGTGRPEAFF
TRBV5-4	once	TRBJ2-3	TRBD1	TGTGCCAAACAGGGGGCGACGGATACGCAGTATTTT	CAKQGATDTQYF
TRBV9	few	TRBJ2-7	TRBD2	TGTGCCAGCAGCGCCGGTGGGCTAGCGGGTGACGAGCAGTACTTC	CASSAGGLAGDEQYF
TRBV4-3	-	TRBJ2-2	TRBD2	TGCGCCAGCAGCCAAAAGATGGCGGGGCGGGGGAGCTACACCGGGGAGCTGTTTTTT	CASSQKMAGRGSYTGELFF
TRBV11-1	-	TRBJ1-1	-	TGTGCCAGCAGCTTAGTCAGGGGGAACACTGAAGCTTTCTTT	CASSLVRGNTEAFF
TRBV6-5	-	TRBJ1-3	TRBD1	TGTGCCAGCAGTTACCGGGACAGGGATGGAAACACCATATATTTT	CASSYRDRDGNTIYF
TRBV29-1	few	TRBJ2-1	-	TGCAGCGTCGCGAACTATGAGCAGTTCTTC	CSVANYEQFF
TRBV4-1	-	TRBJ2-2	TRBD1	TGCGCCAGCAGCCAATTTCAGAGGGGACAGGCCGACACCGGGGAGCTGTTTTTT	CASSQFQRGQADTGELFF
TRBV5-6	-	TRBJ1-6	-	TGTGCCAGCAGCAACAGGGCGTCACCCCTCCACTTT	CASSNRASPLHF
TRBV19	-	TRBJ2-3	-	TGTGCCAGTAGTACCTTTTCAGGGGCAGATACGCAGTATTTT	CASSTFSGADTQYF
TRBV27	-	TRBJ2-2	-	TGTGCCAGCAGCGGAGGCACCGGGGAGCTGTTTTTT	CASSGGTGELFF
TRBV5-1	-	TRBJ2-7	TRBD1	TGCGCCAGCAGCTTGGCCGAGGGGACAGGGGACCACGAGCAGTACTTC	CASSLAEGTGDHEQYF
TRBV5-5	-	TRBJ2-7	TRBD1	TGTGCCAGCAGCCCGGCCGGACAGGGGGCGCGGGAGCAGTACTTC	CASSPAGQGAREQYF